One T cell receptor beta chain is described in this entry. No antigen is known for it. The CDR3 totals 13 residues. Trimming removed 6 bases at V and 2 bases at J, with 10 bases between. This sample is drawn from a study of brain T cells in children with intractable seizures. Measured with immunoSEQ multiplex PCR; TCRdb has only the in-frame clones, and not every one. The data show 70,000 to 90,000 clones, with about 92% seen just once and approximately 1.5% held by the top ten. Surgery cases with the highest brain T cell transcript signatures were chosen for sequencing. Pre-surgery treatment included at least one anti-epileptic drug. Study-level results: Pre-surgery blood may have been undersampled, hiding some clones.

This sequence originates from a boy under two years old with tuberous sclerosis and intractable seizures. The genes are TRBV12-3 or TRBV12-4 and TRBJ1-2; the D is unclear. Here the sequenced sample was peripheral blood, taken at surgery. CDR3 region: CASRPTKNYGYTF. The CDR3 bases are TGTGCCAGCAGACCCACTAAGAACTATGGCTACACCTTC.